What follows are 26 T cell receptor beta chains derived from one specimen sequenced in a study of OX40 agonist ivuxolimab in advanced cancers. Some clones are missing from TCRdb's copy, which holds only in-frame ones; the method was immunoSEQ multiplex PCR. The profile shows about 40,000 clones, about 81% of them singletons. This specimen consisted of CD4+ or CD8+ T cells sorted from blood, obtained in a trial of the OX40 agonist ivuxolimab. These receptors originate from an adult with an advanced solid tumor such as melanoma, head and neck, liver or kidney cancer.

Here the CDR3 DNA reads TGTGCCAGCAGTTACTCGACTGGTGATGGTGGCTACACCTTC. This sequence encodes CASSYSTGDGGYTF. The V gene is TRBV6-5, the J gene TRBJ1-2; D is unresolved. Trimming stripped 0 bases from V and 7 bases from J, with 12 bases between. CDR3 length: 14 amino acids. The V gene's germline CDR1 is MNHEY and CDR2 SVGAGI.

The chain employs TRBV14 and TRBJ2-7, with D unclear. CDR1 and CDR2 (germline): SGHDN, FVKESK. The CDR3 is 13 residues long. V was clipped by 4 bases and J by 4 bases, with 11 bases between them. This CDR3 is CASSPIGSYEQYF. The CDR3 coding sequence is TGTGCCAGCAGCCCCATCGGGTCGTACGAGCAGTACTTC.

The chain has TRBV27 and TRBJ1-1, with D possibly being TRBD1 (6 bases). Germline V gives CDR1 MNHEY, CDR2 SMNVEV (reference sequence). The length of the CDR3 is 13 residues. V lost 5 bases and J lost 2, with 9 bases in between. The CDR3 DNA reads TGTGCCAGCAGTCTACAGGGTAACACTGAAGCTTTCTTT. Protein sequence: CASSLQGNTEAFF.

The rearrangement links TRBV7-3 to TRBJ2-1; D possibly uses TRBD1 or TRBD2 (5 bases each). The CDR3 has 13 residues. The ends were cut back, 3 bases at V and 12 bases at J, with 15 bases in the middle. Germline CDR1 is SGHTA and CDR2 is FQGTGA. CDR3 residues: CASSLWDHGGQFF. As DNA, the CDR3 is TGTGCCAGCAGCTTGTGGGACCATGGAGGGCAGTTCTTC.

The chain joins TRBV6-1 to TRBJ2-5; D is unclear. Trimming took 0 bases from V and 7 from J, leaving 15 bases between them. Germline CDR1 reads MNHNS; CDR2 reads SASEGT. CDR3 length: 15 amino acids. The CDR3 DNA is TGTGCCAGCAGTGAAGCTTTAAGTTTAAAGAGGACCCAGTACTTC. It translates to CASSEALSLKRTQYF.

V is TRBV19 and J is TRBJ2-1; D might be TRBD2 (5 bases). With 5 bases removed from V and 9 bases from J, the gap between germline ends came to 20 bases. The CDR3 covers 15 residues. Germline-derived CDR1 and CDR2 are LNHDA and SQIVND (reference sequence). The DNA of the CDR3 is TGTGCCAGTAGTCTTAGCGACCCCCCCACGAGTGAGCAGTTCTTC. It specifies CASSLSDPPTSEQFF.

This sequence joins TRBV7-9 and TRBJ2-1; D call uncertain. CDR1 SEHNR and CDR2 FQNEAQ come from the germline V gene (reference sequence). The CDR3 extends over 12 amino acids. V lost 6 bases and J 5 bases, leaving 8 bases between the germline ends. The CDR3 nucleotides read TGTGCCAGCAGATCGTCCCACAATGAGCAGTTCTTC. Its protein product is CASRSSHNEQFF.

A remark on this clone: This clone may be a read error of a much larger clone one base away. The sample carries other DNA sequences with the same CDR3. The CDR3 DNA reads as TGTGCCAGCAGCCCTAGCTCCTACGAGCAGTACTTC. Amino acid sequence: CASSPSSYEQYF. V usage is TRBV7-3 and J usage is TRBJ2-7; D is undetermined. Per the germline V gene, CDR1 is SGHTA and CDR2 is FQGTGA. This CDR3 is 12 amino acids long. V lost 5 bases and J 0 bases, leaving 5 bases between the germline ends. The variable domain in full, completed from reference TRBV7-3 and TRBJ2-7, reads GAGVSQTPSNKVTEKGKYVELRCDPISGHTALYWYRQSLGQGPEFLIYFQGTGAADDSGLPNDRFFAVRPEGSVSTLKIQRTERGDSAVYLCASSPSSYEQYFGPGTRLTVT.

Within the sample, this clone is medium-sized (0.01 to 0.1%). J is TRBJ1-1 and V is TRBV30; D not resolved. This CDR3 contains 12 residues. The germline gives CDR1 GTSNPN, CDR2 SVGIG (reference sequence). Trimming shortened V by 2 bases and J by 4 bases, and 8 bases separated the two germline ends. The CDR3 here is CAWSREFTEAFF. The CDR3 nucleotides read TGTGCCTGGAGTCGGGAATTCACTGAAGCTTTCTTT.

The J gene is TRBJ2-1, the V gene TRBV19, with D possibly matching TRBD2 (5 bases). The V and J ends lost 3 bases and 10 bases respectively, with 10 bases between them. Germline V CDR1 and CDR2: LNHDA, SQIVND (reference sequence). This CDR3 comprises 12 residues. The CDR3 DNA sequence: TGTGCCAGTAGTATCTATGGGAGCGAGCAGTTCTTC. Its translation is CASSIYGSEQFF.

V is TRBV2 and J is TRBJ2-1, with 7 bases lining up with TRBD1. V lost 10 bases to trimming and J lost 7 bases; unmatched junction nucleotides: 7. Looked up from germline, CDR1 is SNHLY and CDR2 is FYNNEI. The CDR3 runs to 12 residues. DNA of the CDR3: TGTGCCATCACGACAGGGCTAAATGAGCAGTTCTTC. This encodes CAITTGLNEQFF. Complete variable domain (other parts from reference TRBV2 and TRBJ2-1): EPEVTQTPSHQVTQMGQEVILRCVPISNHLYFYWYRQILGQKVEFLVSFYNNEISEKSEIFDDQFSVERPDGSNFTLKIRSTKLEDSAMYFCAITTGLNEQFFGPGTRLTVL.

The V and J genes are TRBV20-1 and TRBJ1-2; D gene ambiguous. CDR1 is DFQATT, CDR2 SNEGSKA, per germline (reference sequence). CDR3 length equals 11 residues. CDR3 DNA: TGCAGCTGCCTTGGAGCATATGGCTACACCTTC. As protein: CSCLGAYGYTF.

J is TRBJ2-7 and V is TRBV19; 10 bases are shared with TRBD1. The CDR3 loop spans 15 amino acids. J was trimmed by 0 bases and V by 5 bases; bases with no gene match: 4. Germline CDR1 is LNHDA and CDR2 is SQIVND (reference sequence). CDR3 nucleotides: TGTGCCAGTAGTCCCGGGACAGGGGTCTCCTACGAGCAGTACTTC. Protein: CASSPGTGVSYEQYF.

This chain uses TRBV2 with TRBJ2-2; D not resolved. The V end lost 6 bases, the J end lost 6 bases, and 17 bases lay between the germline ends. CDR3 size: 15 residues. The germline CDR1 and CDR2 sequences are SNHLY and FYNNEI. CDR3 in DNA: TGTGCCAGCAGCCCCTCGGTAGCCGGGTCCGGGGAGCTGTTTTTT. Protein sequence: CASSPSVAGSGELFF.

This clone was detected once. The V call is TRBV5-6, the J call TRBJ1-2; 11 nucleotides match TRBD1. Germline V gene data show CDR1 as SGHDT and CDR2 as YYEEEE. The CDR3 is 16 residues long. After removal of 10 bases from V and 4 bases from J, the junction contained 15 bases not matched to a gene. CDR3 DNA sequence: TGTGCCGGCGGCTCCTTTTCTGGGACAGGGGGCTATGGCTACACCTTC. Protein sequence: CAGGSFSGTGGYGYTF.

The rearrangement links TRBV11-3 to TRBJ2-5, with 8 bases identical to TRBD2. This CDR3 spans 15 amino acids. The V and J ends lost 5 bases and 3 bases, in that order; junction bases with no gene match: 8. Germline V gene data show CDR1 as SGHNT and CDR2 as YENEEA. CDR3 in amino acids: CASSNTGGGEETQYF. The CDR3 nucleotides are TGTGCCAGCAGCAACACGGGAGGGGGGGAAGAGACCCAGTACTTC.

V gene TRBV5-1 combines with J gene TRBJ2-1; tentatively, D is TRBD1 (5 bases). Trimming removed 0 bases at V and 9 bases at J, with 13 bases between. The CDR3 is 14 amino acids. Germline loops: CDR1 SGHRS, CDR2 YFSETQ. The CDR3: CASSLGGESGEQFF. The CDR3 nucleotides read TGCGCCAGCAGCTTGGGGGGCGAATCTGGTGAGCAGTTCTTC.

This clone has only a few counts. V usage is TRBV30 and J usage is TRBJ2-4; 11 bases map to TRBD2. This CDR3 has 13 amino acids. Germline V gene data show CDR1 as GTSNPN and CDR2 as SVGIG (reference sequence). V was clipped by 2 bases and J by 6 bases; unmatched bases: 0. The CDR3 coding sequence is TGTGCCTGGAGTACTAGCGGGAGAAACATTCAGTACTTC. Translation gives CAWSTSGRNIQYF.

The gene calls are TRBV7-9 and TRBJ2-7, with 11 bases lining up with TRBD2. The J segment lost 7 bases and the V segment lost 3 bases, leaving 5 bases of the junction unmatched. This CDR3 is 14 amino acids long. The germline gives CDR1 SEHNR, CDR2 FQNEAQ (reference sequence). The DNA of the CDR3 is TGTGCCAGCAGCTTTGGGACTAGCGGAAAAGAGCAGTACTTC. Translated: CASSFGTSGKEQYF.

This clone was seen only once. The chain is built from TRBV7-8 and TRBJ2-7, with a possible D match to TRBD2 (5 bases). With 0 bases removed from V and 2 bases from J, the gap between germline ends came to 11 bases. The CDR3 is made up of 15 amino acids. Per the germline V gene, CDR1 is SGHVS and CDR2 is FQNEAQ. The CDR3 protein is CASSLADTTTYEQYF. In nucleotides, the CDR3 is TGTGCCAGCAGCTTAGCAGATACGACTACCTACGAGCAGTACTTC.

This chain links TRBV9 with TRBJ2-2, with unresolved D. V lost 4 bases to trimming and J lost 2 bases, with 3 bases between them. Germline CDR1 and CDR2: SGDLS and YYNGEE. CDR3 length: 12 amino acids. The CDR3 loop reads CASSPNTGELFF. DNA of the CDR3: TGTGCCAGCAGCCCCAACACCGGGGAGCTGTTTTTT.

This chain links TRBV18 with TRBJ2-2; D gene uncertain. This CDR3 comprises 13 residues. The germline CDR1 and CDR2 sequences are KGHSH and LQKENI. Trimming left V 2 bases short and J 1 base short, with 2 bases between. Written as DNA, the CDR3 is TGTGCCAGCTCACCATTGAACACCGGGGAGCTGTTTTTT. Amino acids: CASSPLNTGELFF.

The chain couples TRBV18 to TRBJ1-2, with 9 bases identical to TRBD1. CDR1 is KGHSH and CDR2 is LQKENI in the germline V gene. V lost 3 bases and J lost 4; bases outside the gene matches: 18. This CDR3 region has 19 residues. The CDR3 loop reads CASSPSQGASSPRSYGYTF. The CDR3 DNA is TGTGCCAGCTCACCTTCACAGGGGGCTTCCTCTCCTCGATCCTATGGCTACACCTTC.

The chain links TRBV5-4 to TRBJ1-1; D unclear. Trimming shortened V by 4 bases and J by 5 bases, and 9 bases separated the two germline ends. The CDR3 length is 12 residues. Germline V gene sequence: CDR1 SGHNT, CDR2 YYREEE (reference sequence). The CDR3 DNA is TGTGCCAGCAGCCGAACCCGTACTGAAGCTTTCTTT. Its translation: CASSRTRTEAFF.

The chain uses TRBV7-7 and TRBJ2-1; TRBD2 might be the D (6 bases). Trimming removed 5 bases from V and 6 bases from J, with 14 bases in between. This CDR3 spans 14 amino acids. Germline values: CDR1 SSHAT, CDR2 FNYEAQ (reference sequence). CDR3 loop: CASSDQPGSNEQFF. The CDR3 DNA reads TGTGCCAGCAGCGACCAACCCGGGAGCAATGAGCAGTTCTTC.

The gene calls are TRBV7-2 and TRBJ2-1; D may be TRBD2 (5 bases). CDR3 length equals 17 residues. Germline CDR1 and CDR2: SGHTA and FQGNSA. V was shortened by 0 bases and J by 4 bases, with 16 bases between the two germline ends. CDR3 in amino acids: CASSLARRTRGYNEQFF. DNA for the CDR3: TGTGCCAGCAGCTTAGCGAGACGGACTCGGGGTTACAATGAGCAGTTCTTC.